Following are 23 T cell receptor beta chains from one sample sequenced in a study of identical twins. TCRdb reanalysed the 5' RACE reads using MiXCR and keeps one entry per CDR3 protein. The sample holds hundreds of thousands of distinct CDR3 sequences, 15% to 20% seen once. The same sample was also studied in work on T cells expressing NK-cell markers.

The specimen was PBMCs. Source of these receptors: a young woman in good health.

The table lists this clonotype with a few counts. The rearrangement uses TRBV24-1 and TRBJ2-1; tentative D call: TRBD2 (5 bases). V gave up 6 bases and J gave up 8 bases, with 13 bases separating them. Germline CDR1 reads KGHDR; CDR2 reads SFDVKD. The CDR3 loop spans 13 amino acids. The CDR3 loop is CATSRLAGDEQFF. CDR3 bases: TGTGCCACCAGTAGGCTAGCAGGTGATGAGCAGTTCTTC.

J is TRBJ2-7 and V is TRBV10-2; 8 positions agree with TRBD2. Trimming at V came to 5 bases and at J to 2 bases, leaving 14 bases not matched to a gene. The CDR3 contains 17 residues. The germline gives CDR1 WSHSY, CDR2 SAAADI. CDR3: CASSLTSGTRPPYEQYF. DNA of the CDR3: TGCGCCAGCAGTTTAACTAGCGGAACTAGACCCCCCTACGAGCAGTACTTC.

This chain links TRBV10-3 with TRBJ1-5, with unresolved D. CDR1 is ENHRY and CDR2 is SYGVKD in the germline V gene. V lost 2 bases and J lost 5, with 4 bases in between. The CDR3 spans 12 residues. The CDR3 bases are TGTGCCATCAGTGAGCCCTATCAGCCCCAGCATTTT. Translating it yields CAISEPYQPQHF.

This clonotype was counted a few times. The chain employs TRBV29-1 and TRBJ2-1; TRBD1 is a possible D gene (6 bases). Per germline, CDR1 SQVTM and CDR2 ANQGSEA. V lost 7 bases and J 7 bases, leaving 14 bases between the germline ends. The CDR3 has 12 residues. The CDR3 DNA reads as TGCAGCGCACAGACAGGACCTAATGAGCAGTTCTTC. Its protein product is CSAQTGPNEQFF.

This clonotype was seen a handful of times. V is TRBV5-1 and J is TRBJ2-3, with D possibly matching TRBD1 (6 bases). This CDR3 has 13 amino acids. CDR1 and CDR2 (germline): SGHRS, YFSETQ. V was trimmed by 3 bases and J by 5 bases, leaving 10 bases between them. The CDR3: CASSYYREDTQYF. In DNA form, the CDR3 reads TGCGCCAGCAGCTACTACAGGGAAGATACGCAGTATTTT.

This clonotype was recorded a few times. The gene calls are TRBV4-3 and TRBJ2-4, with 8 bases matching TRBD1. From germline, CDR1 is LGHNA and CDR2 YSLEER. The ends lost 6 bases at V and 7 bases at J; junction bases unmatched: 8. This CDR3 spans 14 amino acids. CDR3 sequence (DNA): TGCGCCAGCAGTAAAGAAGGACAGGGCAACATTCAGTACTTC. Protein sequence: CASSKEGQGNIQYF.

This clonotype occurred a few times. The genes are TRBV7-6 and TRBJ1-1, with D unresolved. The CDR3 covers 13 residues. From germline, CDR1 is SGHVS and CDR2 FNYEAQ. V was cut by 1 base and J by 8 bases, with 11 bases left in between. The CDR3 coding sequence is TGTGCCAGCAGCTTAGGGGCCGGGAGAGAAGCTTTCTTT. This codes for CASSLGAGREAFF.

This clonotype was seen only a few times. The V and J genes are TRBV4-1 and TRBJ1-6; D may be TRBD1 (5 bases). Germline V gene sequence: CDR1 MGHRA, CDR2 YSYEKL. The V and J ends lost 3 bases and 2 bases respectively, with 11 bases between them. The CDR3 contains 16 residues. The CDR3 nucleotides read TGCGCCAGCAGCCATCCCACAGGCCCCTATAATTCACCCCTCCACTTT. Translated: CASSHPTGPYNSPLHF.

This clonotype was detected only a few times. The V call is TRBV3-1, the J call TRBJ2-7, with 7 nucleotides matching TRBD2. After removal of 5 bases from V and 5 bases from J, the junction contained 3 bases not matched to a gene. The CDR3 totals 12 residues. The germline V gene has CDR1 LGHDT and CDR2 YNNKEL (reference sequence). CDR3 residues: CASSRLADEQYF. Here the CDR3 DNA reads TGTGCCAGCAGCAGACTAGCAGACGAGCAGTACTTC.

The chain employs TRBV10-3 and TRBJ2-7, with D perhaps matching TRBD1 (5 bases). Trimming took off 4 bases at V and 6 bases at J, with 16 bases between the two ends. Per germline, CDR1 ENHRY and CDR2 SYGVKD. This CDR3 spans 14 amino acids. CDR3 amino acids: CAISADITPGEQYF. For the CDR3, the DNA is TGTGCCATCAGTGCGGACATCACCCCCGGCGAGCAGTACTTC.

V is TRBV7-2 and J is TRBJ2-3; TRBD1 or TRBD2 may be the D gene (5 bases each). The CDR3 is 14 residues long. The V end was cut by 7 bases, the J end by 1 base, with 12 bases between. From germline, CDR1 is SGHTA and CDR2 FQGNSA. CDR3 in DNA: TGTGCCAGCACCCTGGGGCGGGGCACAGATACGCAGTATTTT. It is translated as CASTLGRGTDTQYF.

V gene TRBV20-1 combines with J gene TRBJ1-3; D may be TRBD1 (5 bases). Germline values: CDR1 DFQATT, CDR2 SNEGSKA (reference sequence). Trimming shortened V by 4 bases and J by 0 bases, and 19 bases separated the two germline ends. This CDR3 has 17 residues. For the CDR3, the DNA is TGCAGTGCTAAAGCGGGACCACAGTGGAACTCTGGAAACACCATATATTTT. Amino acids: CSAKAGPQWNSGNTIYF.

This clonotype has only a few counts. V and J are TRBV29-1 and TRBJ2-1, with 7 bases matching TRBD2. The CDR3 contains 14 residues. Germline-derived CDR1 and CDR2 are SQVTM and ANQGSEA. V was clipped by 4 bases and J by 6 bases; unmatched bases: 9. The CDR3 bases are TGCAGCGTTGTAGGGCTAGCGGACCTCAATGAGCAGTTCTTC. Its translation: CSVVGLADLNEQFF.

In its sample, this clonotype was seen a few times. V and J are TRBV20-1 and TRBJ2-1, with D unresolved. Trimming shortened V by 6 bases and J by 0 bases, and 15 bases separated the two germline ends. The length of the CDR3 is 15 residues. CDR1 is DFQATT, CDR2 SNEGSKA, per germline (reference sequence). CDR3 residues: CSALGQRSSYNEQFF. The DNA for the CDR3 is TGCAGTGCCCTGGGCCAGAGGAGCTCCTACAATGAGCAGTTCTTC.

The chain recombines TRBV20-1 with TRBJ2-3; no reliable D call. CDR3 length: 12 amino acids. Germline loops: CDR1 DFQATT, CDR2 SNEGSKA (reference sequence). The ends were cut back, 5 bases at V and 5 bases at J, with 11 bases in the middle. The CDR3 here is CSAAIYGDTQYF. CDR3 nucleotide sequence: TGCAGTGCTGCAATTTACGGAGATACGCAGTATTTT.

The chain employs TRBV20-1 and TRBJ1-1; D uncertain. Trimming removed 4 bases from V and 4 bases from J, with 10 bases in between. Germline-derived CDR1 and CDR2 are DFQATT and SNEGSKA (reference sequence). The CDR3 sequence is 12 residues long. The CDR3 coding sequence is TGCAGTGCTATCGAGGGAGGCACTGAAGCTTTCTTT. Protein: CSAIEGGTEAFF.

This clonotype was seen more than once but under ten times. This chain connects TRBV12-3 or TRBV12-4 to TRBJ1-2; the D gene is possibly TRBD1 (5 bases). There are 14 residues in the CDR3. Trimming cost V 6 bases and J 4 bases, with 15 bases left between them. CDR3 loop: CASSRGTALYGYTF. In nucleotides, the CDR3 is TGTGCCAGCAGCCGAGGGACGGCACTCTATGGCTACACCTTC.

J is TRBJ2-1 and V is TRBV12-3 or TRBV12-4, with D possibly being TRBD1 (5 bases). V lost 5 bases, J lost 5 bases, and 7 bases lay in between. The CDR3 is 12 amino acids. The CDR3 DNA follows: TGTGCCAGCAGTGGGGCAGACAATGAGCAGTTCTTC. Translating it yields CASSGADNEQFF.

The CDR3 nucleotides are TGTGCCAGCAGCTTCCCAGGGGCGGACAATGAGCAGTTCTTC. Translated: CASSFPGADNEQFF. This chain uses TRBV7-2 with TRBJ2-1; TRBD1 might be the D (6 bases). V was clipped by 3 bases and J by 5 bases, with 11 bases between them. This CDR3 contains 14 residues. Germline V gene lookup returns CDR1 SGHTA and CDR2 FQGNSA.

The sample holds a few counts of this clonotype. The chain links TRBV6-4 to TRBJ2-1; 11 bases agree with TRBD2. After removal of 4 bases from V and 6 bases from J, the junction contained 2 bases not matched to a gene. The CDR3 is 14 residues long. Germline values: CDR1 MRHNA, CDR2 SNTAGT. CDR3 sequence reads: CASSVAGGFNEQFF. CDR3 bases: TGTGCCAGCAGTGTAGCGGGAGGGTTCAATGAGCAGTTCTTC.

This clonotype was recorded a few times. This chain links TRBV4-3 with TRBJ2-3; D remains unclear. The CDR3 length is 15 residues. Germline assignment: CDR1 LGHNA and CDR2 YSLEER. V was pared by 1 base and J by 0 bases, with 8 bases between. CDR3 residues: CASSQVHSSTDTQYF. The CDR3 region has the DNA TGCGCCAGCAGCCAAGTTCATAGCAGCACAGATACGCAGTATTTT.

The V call is TRBV12-3 or TRBV12-4, the J call TRBJ2-4; 12 bases line up with TRBD1. The trim removed 7 bases at V and 0 bases at J, leaving 16 bases unmatched. The CDR3 sequence is 20 residues long. CDR3 residues: CASIHYRDRGQRLAKNIQYF. CDR3 DNA: TGTGCCAGCATACACTATCGGGACAGGGGGCAGAGGCTAGCCAAAAACATTCAGTACTTC.

This chain joins TRBV12-3 or TRBV12-4 and TRBJ2-1; 11 bases are a match to TRBD1. Trimming cost V 5 bases and J 8 bases; bases outside gene matches: 11. The length of the CDR3 is 16 residues. CDR3 nucleotide sequence: TGTGCCAGCAGTCGGACAGGGGGCGCGGTTCGTTATGAGCAGTTCTTC. It specifies CASSRTGGAVRYEQFF.